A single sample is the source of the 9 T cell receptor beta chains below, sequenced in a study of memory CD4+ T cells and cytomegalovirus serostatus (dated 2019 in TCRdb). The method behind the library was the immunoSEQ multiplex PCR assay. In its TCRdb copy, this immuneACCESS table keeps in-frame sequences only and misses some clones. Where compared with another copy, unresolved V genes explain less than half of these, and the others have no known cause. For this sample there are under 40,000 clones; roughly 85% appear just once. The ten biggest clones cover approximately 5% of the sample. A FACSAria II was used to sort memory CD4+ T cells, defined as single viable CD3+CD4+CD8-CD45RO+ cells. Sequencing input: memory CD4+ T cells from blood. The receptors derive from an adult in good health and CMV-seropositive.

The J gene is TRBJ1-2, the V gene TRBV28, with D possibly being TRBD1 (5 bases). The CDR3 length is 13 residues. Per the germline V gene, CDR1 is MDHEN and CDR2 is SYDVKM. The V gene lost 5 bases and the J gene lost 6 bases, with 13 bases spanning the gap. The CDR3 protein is CASSLRAWDGYTF. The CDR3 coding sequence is TGTGCCAGCAGTCTCAGGGCGTGGGATGGCTACACCTTC.

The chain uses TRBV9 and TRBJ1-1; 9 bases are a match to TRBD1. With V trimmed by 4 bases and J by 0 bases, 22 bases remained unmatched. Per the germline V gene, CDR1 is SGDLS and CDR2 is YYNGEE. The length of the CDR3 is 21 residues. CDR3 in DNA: TGTGCCAGCAGCCCCGGTGGGTTACCGGGACAGGGAAAAGGGTTGAACACTGAAGCTTTCTTT. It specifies CASSPGGLPGQGKGLNTEAFF.

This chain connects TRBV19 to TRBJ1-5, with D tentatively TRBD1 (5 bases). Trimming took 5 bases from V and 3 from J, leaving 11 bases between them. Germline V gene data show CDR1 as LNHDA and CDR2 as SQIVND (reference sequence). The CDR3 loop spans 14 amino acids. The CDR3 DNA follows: TGTGCCAGTAGTGGCCAGGGAGACAATCAGCCCCAGCATTTT. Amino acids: CASSGQGDNQPQHF.

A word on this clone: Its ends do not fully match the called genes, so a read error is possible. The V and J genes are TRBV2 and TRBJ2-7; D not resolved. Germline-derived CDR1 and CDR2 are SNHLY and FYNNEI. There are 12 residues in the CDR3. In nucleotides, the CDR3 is TGTGCCAGCGCCATGAAGGACCCGGCCGGAAACTTC. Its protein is CASAMKDPAGNF.

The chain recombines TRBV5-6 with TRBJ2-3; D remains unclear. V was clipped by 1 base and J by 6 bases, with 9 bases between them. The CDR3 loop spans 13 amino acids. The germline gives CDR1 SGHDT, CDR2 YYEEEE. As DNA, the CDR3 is TGTGCCAGCAGCTTGACGGTTGGGGATACGCAGTATTTT. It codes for CASSLTVGDTQYF.

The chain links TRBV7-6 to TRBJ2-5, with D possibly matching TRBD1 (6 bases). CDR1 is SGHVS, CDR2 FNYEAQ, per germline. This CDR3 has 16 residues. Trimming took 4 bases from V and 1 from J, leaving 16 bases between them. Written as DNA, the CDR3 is TGTGCCAGCAGCTCCCCGGGAAGGGGGACCCAAGAGACCCAGTACTTC. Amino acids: CASSSPGRGTQETQYF. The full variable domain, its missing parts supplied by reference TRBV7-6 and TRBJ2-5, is GAGVSQSPRYKVTKRGQDVALRCDPISGHVSLYWYRQALGQGPEFLTYFNYEAQQDKSGLPNDRFSAERPEGSISTLTIQRTEQRDSAMYRCASSSPGRGTQETQYFGPGTRLLVL.

As DNA, the CDR3 is TGTGCCAGTAGCACTAGCGGGGCTTTGGATACGCAGTATTTT. This encodes CASSTSGALDTQYF. The rearrangement joins TRBV19 to TRBJ2-3; 10 bases are a match to TRBD2. CDR1 LNHDA and CDR2 SQIVND come from the germline V gene (reference sequence). This CDR3 spans 14 amino acids. V trimming: 6 bases; J trimming: 6 bases; junction bases outside the gene matches: 6.

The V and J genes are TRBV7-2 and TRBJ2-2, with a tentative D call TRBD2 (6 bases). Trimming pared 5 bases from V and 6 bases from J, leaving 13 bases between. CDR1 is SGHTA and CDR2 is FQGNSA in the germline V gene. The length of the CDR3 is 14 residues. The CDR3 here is CASSLSSSAGELFF. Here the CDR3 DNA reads TGTGCCAGCAGCCTAAGTTCTAGCGCCGGGGAGCTGTTTTTT. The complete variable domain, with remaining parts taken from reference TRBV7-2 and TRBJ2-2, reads GAGVSQSPSNKVTEKGKDVELRCDPISGHTALYWYRQSLGQGLEFLIYFQGNSAPDKSGLPSDRFSAERTGGSVSTLTIQRTQQEDSAVYLCASSLSSSAGELFFGEGSRLTVL.

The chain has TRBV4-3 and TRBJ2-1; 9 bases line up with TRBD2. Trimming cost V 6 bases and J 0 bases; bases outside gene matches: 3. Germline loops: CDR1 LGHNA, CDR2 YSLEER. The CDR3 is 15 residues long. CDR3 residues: CASSKAGGSYNEQFF. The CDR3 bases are TGCGCCAGCAGTAAAGCGGGAGGCTCCTACAATGAGCAGTTCTTC.